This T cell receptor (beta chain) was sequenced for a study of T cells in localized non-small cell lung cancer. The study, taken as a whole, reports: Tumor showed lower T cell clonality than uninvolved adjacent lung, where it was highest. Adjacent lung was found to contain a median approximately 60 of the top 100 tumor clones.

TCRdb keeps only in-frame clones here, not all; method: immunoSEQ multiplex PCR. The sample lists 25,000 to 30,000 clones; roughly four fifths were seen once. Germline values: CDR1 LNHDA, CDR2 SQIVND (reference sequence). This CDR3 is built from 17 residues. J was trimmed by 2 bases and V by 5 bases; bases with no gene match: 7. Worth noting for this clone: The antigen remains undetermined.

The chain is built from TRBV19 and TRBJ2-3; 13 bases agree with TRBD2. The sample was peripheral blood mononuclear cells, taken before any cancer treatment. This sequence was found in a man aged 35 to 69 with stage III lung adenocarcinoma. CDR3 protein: CASSLTSGGTFTDTQYF. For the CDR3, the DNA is TGTGCCAGTAGTCTGACTAGCGGGGGGACTTTCACAGATACGCAGTATTTT.